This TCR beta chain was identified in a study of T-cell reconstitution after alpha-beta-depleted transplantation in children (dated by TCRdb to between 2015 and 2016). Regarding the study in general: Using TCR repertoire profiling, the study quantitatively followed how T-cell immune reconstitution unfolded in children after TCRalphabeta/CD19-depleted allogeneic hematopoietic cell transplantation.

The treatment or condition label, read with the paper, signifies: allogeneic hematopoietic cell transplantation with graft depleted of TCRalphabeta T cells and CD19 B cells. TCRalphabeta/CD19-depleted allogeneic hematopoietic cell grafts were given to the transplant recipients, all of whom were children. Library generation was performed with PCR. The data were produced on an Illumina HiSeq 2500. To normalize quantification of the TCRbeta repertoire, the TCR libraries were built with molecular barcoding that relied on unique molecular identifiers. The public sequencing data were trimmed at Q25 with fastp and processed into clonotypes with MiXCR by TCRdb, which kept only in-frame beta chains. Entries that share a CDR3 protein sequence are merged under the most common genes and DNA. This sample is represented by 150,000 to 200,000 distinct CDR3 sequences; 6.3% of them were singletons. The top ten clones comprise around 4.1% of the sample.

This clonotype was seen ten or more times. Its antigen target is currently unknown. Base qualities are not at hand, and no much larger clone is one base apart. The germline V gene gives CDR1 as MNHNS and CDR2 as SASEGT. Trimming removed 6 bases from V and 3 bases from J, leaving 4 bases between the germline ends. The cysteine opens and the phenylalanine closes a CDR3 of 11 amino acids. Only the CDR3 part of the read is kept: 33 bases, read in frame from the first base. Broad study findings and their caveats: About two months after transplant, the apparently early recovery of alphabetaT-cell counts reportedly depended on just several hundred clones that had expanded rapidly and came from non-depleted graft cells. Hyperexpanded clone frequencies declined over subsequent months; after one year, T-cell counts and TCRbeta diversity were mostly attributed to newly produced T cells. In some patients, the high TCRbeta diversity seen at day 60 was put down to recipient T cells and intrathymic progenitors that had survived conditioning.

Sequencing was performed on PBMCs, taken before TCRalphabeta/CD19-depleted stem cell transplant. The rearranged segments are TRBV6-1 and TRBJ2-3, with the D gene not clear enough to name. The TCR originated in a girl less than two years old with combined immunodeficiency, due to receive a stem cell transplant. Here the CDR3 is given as CASRLTDTQYF. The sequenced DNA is TGTGCCAGCAGGTTAACAGATACGCAGTATTTT.